This T cell receptor (beta chain) was observed in a study of cytomegalovirus exposure and HLA in healthy donors. The primer mix had 60 Vbeta and 13 Jbeta primers. Clones were sequenced by immunoSEQ multiplex PCR, and TCRdb holds only the in-frame ones, with some missing. In the table there are some 140,000 clones, about 83% of which are singletons. As concerns this clone: Its antigen is unknown.

Study-level points and caveats: Several of the most significant clusters appeared, in a later analysis, to be linked to common viral pathogens. Differences between HLA loci emerged in a later analysis of TCR association rates, with DRB1 most and HLA-C fewest.

Sequenced: PBMCs. The clonotype was recovered from a woman aged 40 to 49 in good health and CMV-seronegative.

The CDR3 reads CASSPGNSYEQYF. For the CDR3, the DNA is TGTGCCAGCAGCCCGGGGAACTCCTACGAGCAGTACTTC. The gene calls are TRBV7-2 and TRBJ2-7, with D tentatively TRBD2 (5 bases). CDR1 is SGHTA, CDR2 FQGNSA, per germline. The CDR3 is 13 residues long. V lost 5 bases to trimming and J lost 0 bases, with 8 bases between them.